The present entry profiles one TCR beta chain with its context. Its antigen is unknown. This sample also contains other DNA sequences that code for the same CDR3. Libraries were prepared by immunoSEQ multiplex PCR; TCRdb keeps only in-frame clonotypes and omits some of them. Of some 1,200 clones listed, under 85% are singletons. The source of the sample is a study of neoadjuvant nivolumab and ipilimumab in lung cancer. Background on the study: Patients got nivolumab 3 mg/kg on days 1, 15 and 29; combination added ipilimumab 1 mg/kg day 1.

Study-wide results and caveats: Resected-tumor TCR richness correlated positively with pretherapy blood richness. From pretherapy to surgery, tumor richness and clonality rose with dual therapy. TCR sequencing covered a small number of samples.

Germline V gives CDR1 SNHLY, CDR2 FYNNEI. The V end lost 2 bases, the J end lost 6 bases, and 11 bases lay between the germline ends. CDR3 length equals 14 residues. This rearrangement joins TRBV2 to TRBJ1-5; weak D call: TRBD1 (5 bases). The sequencing here drew on adjacent normal lung tissue, taken after neoadjuvant nivolumab, alone or with ipilimumab, at or shortly before surgery. This receptor was taken from an adult with non-small cell lung cancer. CDR3 DNA sequence: TGTGCCAGCAGTGAAAATCAGGGCAGTCAGCCCCAGCATTTT. Translation gives CASSENQGSQPQHF. Complete variable domain (other parts from reference TRBV2 and TRBJ1-5): EPEVTQTPSHQVTQMGQEVILRCVPISNHLYFYWYRQILGQKVEFLVSFYNNEISEKSEIFDDQFSVERPDGSNFTLKIRSTKLEDSAMYFCASSENQGSQPQHFGDGTRLSIL.